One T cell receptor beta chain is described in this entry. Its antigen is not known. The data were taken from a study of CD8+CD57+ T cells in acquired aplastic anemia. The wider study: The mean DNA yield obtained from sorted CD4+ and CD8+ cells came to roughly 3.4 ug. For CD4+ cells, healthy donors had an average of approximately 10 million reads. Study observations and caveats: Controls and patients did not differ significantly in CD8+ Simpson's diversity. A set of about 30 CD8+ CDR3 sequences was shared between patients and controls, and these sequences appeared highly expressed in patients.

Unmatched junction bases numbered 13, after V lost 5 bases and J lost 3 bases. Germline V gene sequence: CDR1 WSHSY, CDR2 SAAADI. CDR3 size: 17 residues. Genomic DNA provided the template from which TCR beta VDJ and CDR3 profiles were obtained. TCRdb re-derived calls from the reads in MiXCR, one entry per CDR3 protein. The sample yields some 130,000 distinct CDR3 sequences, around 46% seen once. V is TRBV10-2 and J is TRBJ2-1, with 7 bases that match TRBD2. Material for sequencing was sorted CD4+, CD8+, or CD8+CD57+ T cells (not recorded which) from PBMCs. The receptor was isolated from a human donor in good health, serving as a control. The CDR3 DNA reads TGCGCCAGCAGTAGTCACTGGCTAGCGGACGGCTACAATGAGCAGTTCTTC. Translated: CASSSHWLADGYNEQFF.